The rows below give T cell receptor beta chains drawn from one sample of a study of cytotoxic CD8 clonotypes in ibrutinib-treated CLL. Only in-frame clones appear in the TCRdb table, and some are missing; sequencing was by immunoSEQ multiplex PCR. Of fewer than 35,000 clones detected, 55% to 75% appear once; the ten largest clones hold less than 65%. The sequencing here drew on PBMCs, taken after 24 months of ibrutinib treatment. These receptors all come from a human donor with chronic lymphocytic leukemia. Both conserved end residues are part of each CDR3. D genes are given only for firm matches. Size values are once, few and many counts, or a class for expanded clones, and some rows have none.

TRBV5-1	-	TRBJ2-2	-	CASSLRGAGTGELFF	TGCGCCAGCAGCTTAAGGGGCGCGGGCACCGGGGAGCTGTTTTTT
TRBV30	-	TRBJ2-2	-	CAWSVTAKNTGELFF	TGTGCCTGGAGTGTAACGGCAAAAAACACCGGGGAGCTGTTTTTT
TRBV5-6	many	TRBJ2-7	-	CASSLGDPSYEQYF	TGTGCCAGCAGCTTGGGGGACCCTTCCTACGAGCAGTACTTC
TRBV19	-	TRBJ1-6	-	CAAGTLALHF	TGTGCCGCCGGGACTTTAGCCCTCCACTTT
TRBV7-3	-	TRBJ2-1	TRBD2	CASSSTSAYNEQFF	TGTGCCAGCAGCTCAACTAGCGCCTACAATGAGCAGTTCTTC
TRBV21-1	-	TRBJ2-5	-	CASSKAGTSGGETQYF	TGTGCCAGCAGCAAAGCCGGGACTAGCGGGGGGGAGACCCAGTACTTC
TRBV6-6	-	TRBJ2-7	-	CASSYTAGGSYEQYF	TGTGCCAGCAGTTACACCGCCGGCGGATCCTACGAGCAGTACTTC
TRBV5-6	-	TRBJ1-1	-	CASSLGGLNTEAFF	TGTGCCAGCAGCTTGGGTGGTTTGAACACTGAAGCTTTCTTT
TRBV30	-	TRBJ2-6	-	CAWSPTALYGANVLTF	TGTGCCTGGAGCCCGACAGCCCTCTATGGGGCCAACGTCCTGACTTTC
TRBV7-9	-	TRBJ1-1	-	CASSFVGPGTEAFF	TGTGCCAGCAGCTTCGTCGGCCCAGGCACTGAAGCTTTCTTT
TRBV19	few	TRBJ2-7	-	CASSTRAGWSYEQYF	TGTGCCAGTAGTACTCGAGCGGGTTGGTCGTACGAGCAGTACTTC
TRBV5-1	-	TRBJ2-7	TRBD1	CASSLATGIIEQYF	TGCGCCAGCAGCTTGGCGACAGGGATAATCGAGCAGTACTTC
TRBV5-6	few	TRBJ2-7	TRBD1	CASSLSWPQGADYEQYF	TGTGCCAGCAGCTTGTCGTGGCCACAGGGGGCGGACTACGAGCAGTACTTC
TRBV9	-	TRBJ2-5	TRBD1	CASGGTGPETQYF	TGTGCCAGCGGGGGGACAGGGCCGGAGACCCAGTACTTC
TRBV6-1	-	TRBJ1-2	-	CASRVGSYGYTF	TGTGCCAGCAGGGTTGGCAGCTATGGCTACACCTTC
TRBV11-1	-	TRBJ2-5	TRBD2	CASSLRLAGGQETQYF	TGTGCCAGCAGCTTAAGGCTAGCGGGGGGGCAAGAGACCCAGTACTTC
TRBV27	few	TRBJ2-1	-	CASRGTVQNNEQFF	TGTGCCAGCAGGGGGACGGTTCAAAACAATGAGCAGTTCTTC
TRBV7-2	-	TRBJ2-7	-	CASSPSTALHEQYF	TGTGCCAGCAGCCCTTCGACGGCCCTCCACGAGCAGTACTTC
TRBV30	-	TRBJ2-1	-	CAWSGGTIYNEQFF	TGTGCCTGGAGCGGGGGAACTATTTACAATGAGCAGTTCTTC
TRBV28	few	TRBJ1-3	-	CASSPGGGVRGNTIYF	TGTGCCAGCAGTCCGGGCGGGGGTGTTCGTGGAAACACCATATATTTT